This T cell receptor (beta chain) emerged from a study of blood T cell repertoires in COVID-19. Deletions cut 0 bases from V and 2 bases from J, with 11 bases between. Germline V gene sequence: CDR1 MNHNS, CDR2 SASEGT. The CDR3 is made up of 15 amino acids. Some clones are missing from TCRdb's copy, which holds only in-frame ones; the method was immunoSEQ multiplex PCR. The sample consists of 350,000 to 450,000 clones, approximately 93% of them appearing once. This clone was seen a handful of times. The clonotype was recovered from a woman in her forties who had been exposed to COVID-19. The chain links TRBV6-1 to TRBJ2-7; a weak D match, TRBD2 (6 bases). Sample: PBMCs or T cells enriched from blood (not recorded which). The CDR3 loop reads CASSEALGSAYEQYF. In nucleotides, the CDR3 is TGTGCCAGCAGTGAAGCGCTCGGGAGCGCCTACGAGCAGTACTTC.